This T cell receptor (beta chain) was sequenced in a study of T cells after posttransplantation cyclophosphamide. Whole-study findings and limits: Later post-transplant blood repertoires were often dominated by donor CD8+ memory clones.

The ends lost 4 bases at V and 0 bases at J; junction bases unmatched: 2. CDR3 size: 15 residues. Germline assignment: CDR1 ENHRY and CDR2 SYGVKD. Of note for this clone: Its antigen remains unidentified.

Cells defined as naive were viable CD3+CD4+ or CD3+CD8+ and CCR7+CD45RA+CD45RO-CD95-CD27+CD28+. This related bone marrow graft donor gave peripheral blood on the day of marrow donation. Generated by immunoSEQ multiplex PCR, the TCRdb table keeps only in-frame clones and is missing some. The sample includes 7,500 to 10,000 clones, roughly 98% of them seen just once. This chain uses TRBV10-3 with TRBJ2-2; TRBD2 agrees at 7 bases. The specimen sequenced was naive CD4+ T cells sorted from PBMCs. The TCR originated in a woman aged 60-75 years in good health, CMV-negative, and a related stem cell transplant donor. The CDR3 DNA follows: TGTGCCATCAGTGCCAGCGGGGCGAACACCGGGGAGCTGTTTTTT. Its translation is CAISASGANTGELFF.